A selection of T cell receptor beta chains follows, all from one sample in a study of blood T cell repertoires in COVID-19. Profiled with immunoSEQ multiplex PCR; TCRdb holds only in-frame clones, not every one. The table has roughly 150,000 clones, about 79% seen once. Material: peripheral blood. These receptors all stem from a woman aged 45-65 years in a cohort sampled during active or convalescent COVID-19. Both conserved end residues are part of each CDR3. A D gene is named only where the DNA matches it firmly. Clone size, where shown, is once, few, many, or a class for clones that have expanded.

D	V	J	size	CDR3	DNA
TRBD2	TRBV20-1	TRBJ2-5	-	CSASPGGLETQYF	TGCAGTGCTAGTCCGGGGGGGCTAGAGACCCAGTACTTC
TRBD1	TRBV19	TRBJ2-3	-	CASSPDYRGLTDTQYF	TGTGCCAGTAGTCCGGATTACAGGGGTCTGACAGATACGCAGTATTTT
-	TRBV18	TRBJ1-1	-	CASSPVTGPITEAFF	TGTGCCAGCTCACCAGTAACAGGGCCTATCACTGAAGCTTTCTTT
TRBD1	TRBV3-1/TRBV3-2	TRBJ1-2	few	CASSLRDRGGYTF	TGTGCCAGCAGCCTCCGGGACAGGGGCGGCTACACCTTC
-	TRBV12-3/TRBV12-4	TRBJ2-2	-	CASSRGNTGELFF	TGTGCCAGCAGCAGGGGGAACACCGGGGAGCTGTTTTTT
-	TRBV7-6	TRBJ1-1	-	CASSLDWGGMTFF	TGTGCCAGCAGCTTAGATTGGGGGGGGATGACTTTCTTT
TRBD1	TRBV29-1	TRBJ1-2	-	CSAETETGAPGYGYTF	TGCAGCGCCGAAACCGAAACAGGGGCCCCAGGCTATGGCTACACCTTC
TRBD1	TRBV3-1/TRBV3-2	TRBJ1-5	-	CASSRGQGSNQPQHF	TGTGCCAGCAGCAGGGGACAGGGTAGCAATCAGCCCCAGCATTTT
-	TRBV6-5	TRBJ1-5	-	CASSPWGGNQPQHF	TGTGCCAGCAGTCCCTGGGGGGGAAATCAGCCCCAGCATTTT
TRBD2	TRBV10-3	TRBJ2-1	-	CAITSSGAGNEQFF	TGTGCCATCACATCTAGCGGGGCTGGGAATGAGCAGTTCTTC
TRBD1	TRBV29-1	TRBJ1-5	-	CSVMDRGHQPQHF	TGCAGCGTGATGGACAGGGGACATCAGCCCCAGCATTTT
TRBD1	TRBV2	TRBJ2-1	once	CASSSTGTGGDVDEQFF	TGTGCCAGCAGTTCAACCGGGACAGGGGGCGATGTCGATGAGCAGTTCTTC
TRBD1	TRBV9	TRBJ2-1	medium-sized	CASSDEGQGKFF	TGTGCCAGCAGCGACGAAGGACAGGGGAAGTTCTTC
TRBD1	TRBV18	TRBJ2-1	-	CASSSPGTGGWEQFF	TGTGCCAGCTCATCCCCCGGGACAGGGGGTTGGGAGCAGTTCTTC
-	TRBV18	TRBJ2-2	-	CASSDRDRSGNTGELFF	TGTGCCAGCTCAGACCGAGACAGGTCAGGGAACACCGGGGAGCTGTTTTTT
TRBD2	TRBV12-5	TRBJ2-3	-	CASGSRGGIDTQYF	TGTGCTAGTGGTTCGCGGGGGGGCATAGATACGCAGTATTTT
TRBD1	TRBV7-7	TRBJ2-5	-	CASSLGQQETQYF	TGTGCCAGCAGCTTGGGACAGCAAGAGACCCAGTACTTC
TRBD2	TRBV13	TRBJ2-7	-	CASSLPGASGGPREQYF	TGTGCCAGCAGCCTCCCAGGGGCTAGCGGGGGGCCCCGGGAGCAGTACTTC
-	TRBV5-1	TRBJ1-1	-	CASSWEGAHEAFF	TGCGCCAGCAGCTGGGAAGGGGCCCATGAAGCTTTCTTT
TRBD2	TRBV6-1	TRBJ2-1	-	CASSEGLAGNEQFF	TGTGCCAGCAGTGAGGGACTAGCCGGGAATGAGCAGTTCTTC
TRBD1	TRBV12-5	TRBJ1-2	-	CASAAGGYPNYGYTF	TGTGCTAGTGCGGCAGGGGGGTACCCCAACTATGGCTACACCTTC
-	TRBV11-2	TRBJ1-6	-	CASSLFRRGWDNSPLHF	TGTGCCAGCAGCTTATTTCGCAGGGGATGGGATAATTCACCCCTCCACTTT
-	TRBV12-3/TRBV12-4	TRBJ2-7	-	CASSQQYEQYF	TGTGCCAGCAGTCAACAATACGAGCAGTACTTC
TRBD1	TRBV5-1	TRBJ1-6	-	CASSLGLTGGRSPLHF	TGCGCCAGCAGCTTGGGTTTGACAGGGGGCAGGTCACCCCTCCACTTT
TRBD1	TRBV5-1	TRBJ1-1	-	CASSLAMQGAPAFF	TGCGCCAGCAGCTTGGCCATGCAGGGGGCCCCAGCTTTCTTT
TRBD2	TRBV5-4	TRBJ2-7	once	CASSVHPGTSYYEQYF	TGTGCCAGCAGCGTGCACCCCGGGACTAGCTACTACGAGCAGTACTTC
TRBD2	TRBV6-5	TRBJ2-1	-	CASRKGSGGYNEQFF	TGTGCCAGCAGAAAAGGGAGCGGGGGGTACAATGAGCAGTTCTTC
-	TRBV6-5	TRBJ2-3	-	CASTRRRATDTQYF	TGTGCCAGCACCAGACGGAGGGCCACAGATACGCAGTATTTT
TRBD2	TRBV6-1	TRBJ2-7	-	CASSAMSSGGAYEQYF	TGTGCCAGCAGTGCAATGTCTAGCGGGGGGGCCTACGAGCAGTACTTC
-	TRBV5-1	TRBJ1-2	once	CASSLAWAGYKANYGYTF	TGCGCCAGCAGCTTGGCCTGGGCAGGGTATAAGGCTAACTATGGCTACACCTTC
TRBD2	TRBV7-6	TRBJ2-5	-	CASSLGAGGGKTQYF	TGTGCCAGCAGCTTAGGGGCTGGCGGGGGTAAGACCCAGTACTTC
TRBD2	TRBV19	TRBJ2-5	-	CASSTPSGAIQETQYF	TGTGCCAGTAGTACCCCTAGCGGGGCAATTCAAGAGACCCAGTACTTC
-	TRBV18	TRBJ2-7	-	CASSSDGGTYEQYF	TGTGCCAGCTCTTCCGACGGGGGAACCTACGAGCAGTACTTC
TRBD2	TRBV5-8	TRBJ2-5	-	CASSPGLAVGQETQYF	TGTGCCAGCAGCCCCGGACTAGCCGTGGGCCAAGAGACCCAGTACTTC
TRBD1	TRBV5-6	TRBJ1-2	-	CASSLPGQANLGYTF	TGTGCCAGCAGCTTACCGGGACAGGCAAACCTTGGCTACACCTTC